This entry lists 30 T cell receptor beta chains sequenced from one sample in a study of Graves' ophthalmopathy and Graves' hyperthyroidism. CDR3 regions of TCR beta were amplified from RNA transcripts. Second-round multiplex PCR came after a first-round RT-PCR that employed HTBI primers. Each CDR3 protein is one row after TCRdb ran MiXCR on the multiplex PCR reads. The table includes 400,000 to 500,000 distinct CDR3 sequences, around 21% detected once. The sequenced sample was peripheral blood. The receptors here all came from a woman aged 18-30 years with stable Graves' hyperthyroidism.

This clonotype was picked up many times. Written as DNA, the CDR3 is TGTGCCAGCAGTCCTAGGGAGAGCTCTGGGGCCAACGTCCTGACTTTC. Amino acid sequence: CASSPRESSGANVLTF. The chain is built from TRBV11-2 and TRBJ2-6; D perhaps matches TRBD2 (5 bases). Germline loops: CDR1 SGHAT, CDR2 FQNNGV. The CDR3 loop spans 16 amino acids. Trimming cost V 6 bases and J 0 bases, with 12 bases left between them.

J is TRBJ1-5 and V is TRBV3-1; tentative D call: TRBD1 (5 bases). V shed 3 bases and J shed 2 bases, with 11 bases lying between them. The CDR3 is made up of 15 amino acids. The V gene's germline CDR1 is LGHDT and CDR2 YNNKEL (reference sequence). This CDR3 is CASSQGQGGNQPQHF. For the CDR3, the DNA is TGTGCCAGCAGCCAGGGCCAGGGAGGCAATCAGCCCCAGCATTTT. The full variable domain, in which reference TRBV3-1 and TRBJ1-5 provide the parts outside the CDR3, is DTAVSQTPKYLVTQMGNDKSIKCEQNLGHDTMYWYKQDSKKFLKIMFSYNNKELIINETVPNRFSPKSPDKAHLNLHINSLELGDSAVYFCASSQGQGGNQPQHFGDGTRLSIL.

This clonotype appeared a few times. The chain recombines TRBV11-2 with TRBJ1-1, with D uncertain. V was clipped by 3 bases and J by 1 base, with 9 bases between them. The CDR3 covers 14 residues. CDR1 is SGHAT and CDR2 is FQNNGV in the germline V gene. CDR3 DNA: TGTGCCAGCAGCTTTCCCCCACAGAACACTGAAGCTTTCTTT. This codes for CASSFPPQNTEAFF.

The rearrangement links TRBV29-1 to TRBJ2-5; TRBD1 agrees at 9 bases. The V gene's germline CDR1 is SQVTM and CDR2 ANQGSEA. The CDR3 length is 16 residues. With V trimmed by 5 bases and J by 1 base, 11 bases remained unmatched. CDR3 sequence (DNA): TGCAGCGTTCAATTGACAGGGGGACAATCCCAAGAGACCCAGTACTTC. It yields the protein CSVQLTGGQSQETQYF.

The table lists this clonotype with a few counts. The CDR3 sequence: CASSPGTGNPYGYTF. The CDR3, as DNA: TGTGCCAGCAGCCCCGGGACAGGCAATCCCTATGGCTACACCTTC. This chain connects TRBV11-2 to TRBJ1-2, with 8 bases identical to TRBD1. The ends lost 5 bases at V and 4 bases at J; junction bases unmatched: 9. This CDR3 has 15 amino acids. CDR1 and CDR2 from the germline V gene are SGHAT and FQNNGV.

A remark on this clonotype: A read error is possible here, since a much larger clone lies one base away. The chain carries TRBV7-3 and TRBJ1-1, with D maybe TRBD1 (5 bases). The germline V gene has CDR1 SGHTA and CDR2 FQGTGA. This CDR3 has 14 residues. The CDR3 DNA reads as TGTGCCAGCAGCCTCCTCAAGGGGAAGGCTGAAGTTTTCTTT. Amino acid sequence: CASSLLKGKAEVFF. The complete variable domain, with remaining parts taken from reference TRBV7-3 and TRBJ1-1, reads GAGVSQTPSNKVTEKGKYVELRCDPISGHTALYWYRQSLGQGPEFLIYFQGTGAADDSGLPNDRFFAVRPEGSVSTLKIQRTERGDSAVYLCASSLLKGKAEVFFGQGTRLTVV.

At least ten counts were recorded for this clonotype. The chain has TRBV25-1 and TRBJ2-5; possibly TRBD2 for D (5 bases). V was shortened by 1 base and J by 6 bases, with 12 bases between the two germline ends. Germline V gene sequence: CDR1 MGHDK, CDR2 SYGVNS. This CDR3 contains 14 residues. The CDR3 here is CASSESGLSKTQYF. The CDR3 nucleotides read TGTGCCAGCAGTGAATCTGGACTCTCCAAGACCCAGTACTTC.

This clonotype was picked up many times. The V gene is TRBV13, the J gene TRBJ1-1; D gene ambiguous. CDR1 and CDR2 (germline): PRHDT, FYEKMQ (reference sequence). CDR3 length: 13 residues. Trimming stripped 2 bases from V and 9 bases from J, with 13 bases between. The CDR3 is CASSLNLDGKAFF. The CDR3 coding sequence is TGTGCCAGCAGCTTAAATTTGGACGGGAAAGCTTTCTTT.

The J gene is TRBJ1-5, the V gene TRBV27; D is perhaps TRBD1 (5 bases). V lost 5 bases and J 6 bases, leaving 17 bases between the germline ends. Germline CDR1 and CDR2: MNHEY and SMNVEV (reference sequence). The CDR3 spans 15 residues. The CDR3 protein is CASSPSSGRGQPQHF. Written as DNA, the CDR3 is TGTGCCAGCAGTCCCTCATCAGGGAGGGGTCAGCCCCAGCATTTT.

V usage is TRBV5-1 and J usage is TRBJ1-2; tentatively, D is TRBD1 (5 bases). The CDR3 consists of 14 residues. Trimming pared 0 bases from V and 8 bases from J, leaving 14 bases between. Per germline, CDR1 SGHRS and CDR2 YFSETQ. The CDR3 region is CASSLEAGWKGYTF. The CDR3, as DNA: TGCGCCAGCAGCTTGGAGGCAGGGTGGAAGGGCTACACCTTC.

This clonotype was counted at least ten times. At one end the junction does not follow the germline gene, possibly because of a read error. V and J are TRBV20-1 and TRBJ2-7; 7 nucleotides agree with TRBD2. CDR3 size: 16 residues. Germline CDR1 is DFQATT and CDR2 is SNEGSKA (reference sequence). The CDR3 is CSARDLPSGYSYEQCF. The CDR3 DNA sequence: TGCAGTGCTAGAGATCTCCCTAGCGGCTACTCCTACGAGCAGTGCTTC.

This clonotype showed up just a few times. The rearrangement joins TRBV2 to TRBJ2-6; D unclear. The CDR3 extends over 16 amino acids. Germline CDR1 reads SNHLY; CDR2 reads FYNNEI. V dropped 6 bases and J dropped 1 base, with 13 bases sitting between them. This chain's CDR3 is CASRLNHQSGANVLTF. The CDR3 DNA is TGTGCCAGCAGACTAAATCATCAGTCTGGGGCCAACGTCCTGACTTTC.

DNA of the CDR3: TGTGCCAGCAGAGCGCAGGGGACGGATGGCTACACCTTC. Its translation is CASRAQGTDGYTF. V gene TRBV6-2 or TRBV6-3 combines with J gene TRBJ1-2, with D perhaps TRBD1 (6 bases). V shed 6 bases and J shed 6 bases, with 14 bases lying between them. The germline V gene has CDR1 MNHEY and CDR2 SVGEGT. This CDR3 is 13 amino acids long.

The rearrangement links TRBV20-1 to TRBJ2-7; TRBD2 matches 12 bases. The CDR3 is 14 residues long. V lost 5 bases, J lost 6 bases, and 8 bases stayed unmatched. Germline V gene sequence: CDR1 DFQATT, CDR2 SNEGSKA (reference sequence). CDR3 in amino acids: CSAPMTSGSLEQYF. CDR3 in DNA: TGCAGTGCTCCAATGACTAGCGGGAGCCTCGAGCAGTACTTC.

The CDR3 DNA follows: TGTGCCAGCAGTTCATCCGGGACAGGGGAGAGGGGCTACACCTTC. Residues: CASSSSGTGERGYTF. The chain links TRBV28 to TRBJ1-2; 10 bases agree with TRBD1. Trimming cost V 4 bases and J 8 bases; bases outside gene matches: 10. CDR1 is MDHEN and CDR2 is SYDVKM in the germline V gene. The CDR3 is made up of 15 amino acids.

This clonotype was recorded at least ten times. This chain connects TRBV12-3 or TRBV12-4 to TRBJ1-5, with TRBD1 identical over 9 bases. With 6 bases clipped from V and 6 bases from J, the junction kept 9 bases outside the gene matches. The CDR3 is 15 amino acids. The CDR3 coding sequence is TGTGCCAGCAGGAGCGGGACAGGGTACGGTCAGCCCCAGCATTTT. Translation gives CASRSGTGYGQPQHF.

This clonotype was recorded many times. The chain combines TRBV2 with TRBJ1-5; the D gene is possibly TRBD1 (5 bases). The CDR3 contains 13 residues. Looked up from germline, CDR1 is SNHLY and CDR2 is FYNNEI. V was shortened by 4 bases and J by 6 bases, with 10 bases between the two germline ends. This CDR3 is CASSVGGIQPQHF. The CDR3 DNA follows: TGTGCCAGCAGTGTCGGGGGAATTCAGCCCCAGCATTTT.

This clonotype was seen only a few times. CDR3 sequence: CASSLIGGGPLKETQYF. Here the CDR3 DNA reads TGTGCCAGCAGTTTAATAGGCGGGGGGCCCCTCAAGGAGACCCAGTACTTC. The rearrangement links TRBV12-3 or TRBV12-4 to TRBJ2-5; 8 nucleotides align to TRBD2. V trimming: 2 bases; J trimming: 5 bases; junction bases outside the gene matches: 13. This CDR3 is built from 17 residues.

This chain connects TRBV25-1 to TRBJ2-2; 11 bases agree with TRBD2. Trimming cost V 1 base and J 7 bases; bases outside gene matches: 2. Germline CDR1 MGHDK, CDR2 SYGVNS. This CDR3 comprises 15 residues. CDR3 in amino acids: CASSESSGRFGELFF. The DNA of the CDR3 is TGTGCCAGCAGTGAATCTAGCGGGAGGTTCGGGGAGCTGTTTTTT.

This clonotype has just a few counts. A read error may be the cause here, since a much bigger clone is one base away. No conserved phenylalanine or tryptophan ends this CDR3, so it is likely a read error. The J gene is TRBJ1-1, the V gene TRBV19; D perhaps matches TRBD1 (5 bases). The CDR3 is made up of 13 amino acids. Germline V lookup: CDR1 LNHDA, CDR2 SQIVND (reference sequence). The V end was cut by 3 bases, the J end by 2 bases, with 7 bases between. The CDR3 DNA follows: TGTGCCAGTAGTATCGACAGAAACACTGAAGCTTTCTAT. This translates into CASSIDRNTEAFY.

This clonotype was counted at least ten times. V usage is TRBV5-4 and J usage is TRBJ2-5, with 9 bases that match TRBD1. The trim removed 4 bases at V and 2 bases at J, leaving 6 bases unmatched. The germline CDR1 and CDR2 sequences are SGHNT and YYREEE (reference sequence). The length of the CDR3 is 15 residues. For the CDR3, the DNA is TGTGCCAGCAGCCTAAGGACAGGGGAGCAAGAGACCCAGTACTTC. This translates into CASSLRTGEQETQYF. Drawing the rest from reference TRBV5-4 and TRBJ2-5, the complete variable domain is ETGVTQSPTHLIKTRGQQVTLRCSSQSGHNTVSWYQQALGQGPQFIFQYYREEENGRGNFPPRFSGLQFPNYSSELNVNALELDDSALYLCASSLRTGEQETQYFGPGTRLLVL.

V gene TRBV30 combines with J gene TRBJ2-5, with TRBD2 matching over 12 bases. The CDR3 contains 14 residues. Germline V gene lookup returns CDR1 GTSNPN and CDR2 SVGIG (reference sequence). V lost 3 bases to trimming and J lost 2 bases; unmatched junction nucleotides: 1. CDR3: CAWRTSGRQETQYF. In DNA, the CDR3 is TGTGCCTGGAGGACTAGCGGGAGACAAGAGACCCAGTACTTC.

This clonotype was seen repeatedly, ten times or more. This chain links TRBV30 with TRBJ2-7, with D tentatively TRBD1 (6 bases). V was pared by 5 bases and J by 0 bases, with 11 bases between. Germline V gene lookup returns CDR1 GTSNPN and CDR2 SVGIG (reference sequence). CDR3 length equals 13 residues. The CDR3 spells CAWVSQGSYEQYF. The CDR3 DNA reads as TGTGCCTGGGTATCACAGGGCTCCTACGAGCAGTACTTC.

This clonotype has a count of ten or more. V gene TRBV6-1 combines with J gene TRBJ2-2; 10 bases map to TRBD1. V was pared by 6 bases and J by 4 bases, with 5 bases of the junction left unmatched. This CDR3 has 15 amino acids. CDR1 and CDR2 (germline): MNHNS, SASEGT. CDR3 residues: CASREGQGITGELFF. In nucleotides, the CDR3 is TGTGCCAGCAGAGAGGGACAGGGGATCACCGGGGAGCTGTTTTTT.

This clonotype was recorded many times. V is TRBV20-1 and J is TRBJ2-7; TRBD1 matches at 8 bases. Germline V gene sequence: CDR1 DFQATT, CDR2 SNEGSKA (reference sequence). Trimming at V came to 1 base and at J to 2 bases, leaving 7 bases not matched to a gene. The CDR3 loop spans 15 amino acids. CDR3 nucleotide sequence: TGCAGTGCTAGAGTTACAGGGGGAGCAACCTACGAGCAGTACTTC. This gives the protein CSARVTGGATYEQYF.

This clonotype was observed at least ten times. The gene calls are TRBV29-1 and TRBJ1-2; 8 nucleotides agree with TRBD1. The V gene's germline CDR1 is SQVTM and CDR2 ANQGSEA. There are 14 residues in the CDR3. Trimming cost V 4 bases and J 4 bases; bases outside gene matches: 8. The CDR3 loop is CSVGEAGGGYGYTF. CDR3 in DNA: TGCAGCGTTGGGGAGGCAGGGGGCGGCTATGGCTACACCTTC. The full variable domain, its missing parts supplied by reference TRBV29-1 and TRBJ1-2, is SAVISQKPSRDICQRGTSLTIQCQVDSQVTMMFWYRQQPGQSLTLIATANQGSEATYESGFVIDKFPISRPNLTFSTLTVSNMSPEDSSIYLCSVGEAGGGYGYTFGSGTRLTVV.

This clonotype appeared many times. The J gene is TRBJ2-2, the V gene TRBV20-1, with TRBD2 identical over 10 bases. The CDR3 has 15 residues. Germline loops: CDR1 DFQATT, CDR2 SNEGSKA (reference sequence). The V and J ends lost 6 bases and 1 base, in that order; junction bases with no gene match: 5. Written as DNA, the CDR3 is TGCAGTGCCTACCGGACTAGCGGGAACACCGGGGAGCTGTTTTTT. This translates into CSAYRTSGNTGELFF.

This clonotype was seen repeatedly, ten times or more. V gene TRBV28 combines with J gene TRBJ1-5; TRBD1 matches at 7 bases. V shed 4 bases, J shed 1 base, and the junction held 4 bases outside the gene matches. This CDR3 comprises 15 residues. Per the germline V gene, CDR1 is MDHEN and CDR2 is SYDVKM. The DNA for the CDR3 is TGTGCCAGCAGTTGGGGGGGACAGAGCAATCAGCCCCAGCATTTT. This sequence encodes CASSWGGQSNQPQHF.

The chain has TRBV6-1 and TRBJ1-5, with a possible D match to TRBD1 (5 bases). V was trimmed by 4 bases and J by 7 bases, leaving 14 bases between them. CDR3 length equals 14 residues. Germline lookup yields CDR1 MNHNS and CDR2 SASEGT. The CDR3 spells CASSAPGGGQPQHF. The CDR3 DNA sequence: TGTGCCAGCAGTGCCCCCGGGGGAGGCCAGCCCCAGCATTTT.

The chain has TRBV10-2 and TRBJ1-2; D may be TRBD1 (5 bases). Germline loops: CDR1 WSHSY, CDR2 SAAADI. The CDR3 loop spans 13 amino acids. Deletions cut 3 bases from V and 4 bases from J, with 9 bases between. The CDR3 region has the DNA TGCGCCAGCAGTGATCAGGGTCCCTATGGCTACACCTTC. It codes for CASSDQGPYGYTF.